These 20 T cell receptor beta chains were sequenced from one sample in a study of blood T cell repertoires in COVID-19. Data came from immunoSEQ multiplex PCR; TCRdb stores just in-frame clones and leaves some out. The sample lists about 60,000 clones; around 80% were seen once. Sample: peripheral blood. These receptors all stem from a human donor in a cohort sampled during active COVID-19.

This clone was seen a single time. This chain uses TRBV12-3 or TRBV12-4 with TRBJ1-2; D perhaps matches TRBD1 (6 bases). The CDR3 is 13 amino acids. Trimming removed 0 bases at V and 13 bases at J, with 15 bases between. Written as DNA, the CDR3 is TGTGCCAGCAGTTTAGCGATCGGGTCGACAGGCACCTTC. Its translation is CASSLAIGSTGTF.

This sequence joins TRBV2 and TRBJ1-1; D not resolved. The ends were cut back, 4 bases at V and 5 bases at J, with 11 bases in the middle. From germline, CDR1 is SNHLY and CDR2 FYNNEI. The CDR3 covers 13 residues. As DNA, the CDR3 is TGTGCCAGCAGTGGCGTTTGGTGGACTGAAGCTTTCTTT. Protein sequence: CASSGVWWTEAFF.

J is TRBJ2-6 and V is TRBV5-1; D gene uncertain. The CDR3 spans 17 residues. V was clipped by 1 base and J by 0 bases, with 11 bases between them. CDR1 and CDR2 (germline): SGHRS, YFSETQ. The CDR3 DNA reads TGCGCCAGCAGCTTGTCGGCGGCTAGCTCTGGGGCCAACGTCCTGACTTTC. This gives the protein CASSLSAASSGANVLTF.

The rearrangement uses TRBV7-6 and TRBJ2-7; TRBD1 matches at 7 bases. V lost 5 bases to trimming and J lost 2 bases; unmatched junction nucleotides: 6. Per the germline V gene, CDR1 is SGHVS and CDR2 is FNYEAQ. This CDR3 is 14 amino acids long. For the CDR3, the DNA is TGTGCCAGCAGCCCGATGGGGACAGCCTACGAGCAGTACTTC. Protein: CASSPMGTAYEQYF.

The chain combines TRBV28 with TRBJ2-1; 9 positions agree with TRBD1. Germline trimming cut 5 bases from V and 7 bases from J; bases unmatched to any gene: 9. Germline CDR1 and CDR2: MDHEN and SYDVKM. This CDR3 spans 15 amino acids. The DNA of the CDR3 is TGTGCCAGCAGTGCGCCGGGACAGGGACCAAATGAGCAGTTCTTC. Translation: CASSAPGQGPNEQFF.

This chain joins TRBV7-9 and TRBJ2-1; 11 bases fit TRBD2. V lost 0 bases and J lost 9; bases outside the gene matches: 4. Germline V gene sequence: CDR1 SEHNR, CDR2 FQNEAQ (reference sequence). This CDR3 contains 15 residues. The CDR3 bases are TGTGCCAGCAGCTTAGCGCTAGCGGGGGGTAGTGAGCAGTTCTTC. Its protein is CASSLALAGGSEQFF.

The chain is built from TRBV25-1 and TRBJ2-2; a possible D gene is TRBD1 (5 bases). Germline loops: CDR1 MGHDK, CDR2 SYGVNS. The CDR3 loop spans 13 amino acids. The V end lost 4 bases, the J end lost 6 bases, and 9 bases lay between the germline ends. The CDR3 bases are TGTGCCAGCAGTGCGACAGTTGCCGGGGAGCTGTTTTTT. This sequence encodes CASSATVAGELFF.

The rearrangement links TRBV11-2 to TRBJ2-3, with 12 bases matching TRBD2. The germline CDR1 and CDR2 sequences are SGHAT and FQNNGV. Trimming took 5 bases from V and 6 from J; bases not matched to a gene: 12. The CDR3 is 17 residues long. The CDR3 sequence: CASSRSGTSGPGDTQYF. The CDR3, as DNA: TGTGCCAGCAGCCGCAGCGGGACTAGCGGGCCGGGGGATACGCAGTATTTT.

This rearrangement joins TRBV30 to TRBJ1-1, with 7 bases that match TRBD1. This CDR3 is built from 14 residues. The trim removed 2 bases at V and 2 bases at J, leaving 5 bases unmatched. The germline gives CDR1 GTSNPN, CDR2 SVGIG (reference sequence). Here the CDR3 reads CAWSLTGVNTEAFF. CDR3 nucleotide sequence: TGTGCCTGGAGTCTAACAGGGGTTAACACTGAAGCTTTCTTT.

V usage is TRBV2 and J usage is TRBJ2-7; perhaps TRBD2 as D (5 bases). Germline V gives CDR1 SNHLY, CDR2 FYNNEI. V lost 6 bases, J lost 7 bases, and 16 bases lay in between. This CDR3 region has 13 residues. The chain's CDR3 is CASSPVPRGEQYF. The CDR3 DNA is TGTGCCAGCAGCCCTGTTCCTCGCGGGGAGCAGTACTTC.

The V gene is TRBV3-1 (or the pseudogene TRBV3-2), the J gene TRBJ2-7, with 7 bases matching TRBD2. The trim removed 4 bases at V and 2 bases at J, leaving 2 bases unmatched. Germline V gene sequence: CDR1 LGHDT, CDR2 YNNKEL (reference sequence). There are 13 residues in the CDR3. CDR3 sequence reads: CASSRGSAYEQYF. The DNA for the CDR3 is TGTGCCAGCAGCCGCGGGAGTGCCTACGAGCAGTACTTC.

This chain joins TRBV15 and TRBJ2-7; D is perhaps TRBD2 (5 bases). Germline CDR1 and CDR2: LNHNV and YYDKDF (reference sequence). Trimming cost V 5 bases and J 1 base, with 6 bases left between them. The CDR3 consists of 12 residues. The CDR3 nucleotides are TGTGCCACCAGCTCGGGGTCCTACGAGCAGTACTTC. Its protein product is CATSSGSYEQYF.

This sequence joins TRBV18 and TRBJ2-2; D is perhaps TRBD1 (6 bases). The CDR3 has 15 residues. V lost 6 bases to trimming and J lost 2 bases, with 13 bases between them. The germline V gene has CDR1 KGHSH and CDR2 LQKENI. The CDR3: CASSLTDSNTGELFF. CDR3 coding DNA: TGTGCCAGCTCTCTTACGGACAGCAACACCGGGGAGCTGTTTTTT.

The J gene is TRBJ2-7, the V gene TRBV27, with 9 bases matching TRBD1. Germline V gives CDR1 MNHEY, CDR2 SMNVEV (reference sequence). The CDR3 covers 17 residues. V lost 5 bases and J lost 5; bases outside the gene matches: 16. The CDR3, as DNA: TGTGCCAGCAGTCTCGGGACCCGGGGACAGGGTATGCACGAGCAGTACTTC. Protein product: CASSLGTRGQGMHEQYF.

The rearrangement joins TRBV6-6 to TRBJ1-6; 10 nucleotides line up with TRBD1. After removal of 5 bases from V and 10 bases from J, the junction contained 8 bases not matched to a gene. The germline gives CDR1 MNHNY, CDR2 SVGAGI (reference sequence). This CDR3 has 15 residues. The CDR3 DNA reads TGTGCCAGCAGTCCCGGGACAGGGGTTCGGTCACCCCTCCACTTT. Translated, it gives CASSPGTGVRSPLHF.

The V and J genes are TRBV7-9 and TRBJ1-2; 7 bases line up with TRBD1. The CDR3 has 12 residues. Per germline, CDR1 SEHNR and CDR2 FQNEAQ (reference sequence). J lost 5 bases, V lost 5 bases, and 2 bases had no gene match. The CDR3 region has the DNA TGTGCCAGCAGCCCACAGGGGTATGGCTACACCTTC. This gives the protein CASSPQGYGYTF.

This clone came up once. V and J are TRBV6-5 and TRBJ2-1; 8 bases line up with TRBD1. The CDR3 has 13 amino acids. Germline CDR1 and CDR2: MNHEY and SVGAGI. Germline trimming cut 2 bases from V and 7 bases from J; bases unmatched to any gene: 1. CDR3 residues: CASSYDRGNEQFF. The CDR3 DNA reads TGTGCCAGCAGTTACGACAGGGGTAATGAGCAGTTCTTC.

This clone was found once. This sequence joins TRBV7-2 and TRBJ1-1; unclear D gene. CDR3 size: 14 residues. Looked up from germline, CDR1 is SGHTA and CDR2 is FQGNSA. V shed 1 base and J shed 5 bases, with 11 bases lying between them. The CDR3 sequence: CASSLGLGRTEAFF. Written as DNA, the CDR3 is TGTGCCAGCAGCTTAGGACTGGGGAGAACTGAAGCTTTCTTT.

J is TRBJ2-3 and V is TRBV4-1, with 10 bases lining up with TRBD2. The germline V gene encodes CDR1 MGHRA and CDR2 YSYEKL. V was clipped by 0 bases and J by 6 bases; unmatched bases: 6. The CDR3 spans 16 residues. CDR3 sequence reads: CASSQDPAGGPDTQYF. CDR3 nucleotides: TGCGCCAGCAGCCAAGATCCAGCGGGGGGGCCCGATACGCAGTATTTT.

V is TRBV6-2 or TRBV6-3 and J is TRBJ2-1; 7 positions agree with TRBD2. The CDR3 has 15 amino acids. V trimming: 5 bases; J trimming: 1 base; junction bases outside the gene matches: 5. The V gene's germline CDR1 is MNHEY and CDR2 SVGEGT. CDR3 protein: CASSISGLSYNEQFF. The CDR3 nucleotides are TGTGCCAGCAGTATTAGCGGGCTGTCCTACAATGAGCAGTTCTTC.